This T cell receptor beta chain was observed in a study of blood T cell repertoires in COVID-19. Study at large: The United States, Italy and Spain supplied acute and convalescent COVID-19 samples.

How the authors handled the data: It was from reference gene primer amplification that nucleated cell counts were estimated. This table comes from immunoSEQ multiplex PCR, and its TCRdb copy is limited to in-frame clones, with some not included. The V and J calls and clone size are taken from that table; D and trimming were inferred from the DNA. The sample shows about 200,000 clones, roughly 90% of them seen only once. This clone was picked up one time. Germline V gives CDR1 SGHTA, CDR2 FQGNSA. V was clipped by 3 bases and J by 12 bases; unmatched bases: 5. CDR3 size: 13 residues. The chain has TRBV7-2 and TRBJ1-4, with 9 nucleotides matching TRBD1. The sequencing sample was made of peripheral blood. The receptor's source is a woman aged 65 to 85 with acute or convalescent COVID-19. CDR3 sequence reads: CASSFDRGAELFF. The CDR3 DNA sequence: TGTGCCAGCAGCTTCGACAGGGGGGCCGAACTGTTTTTT.